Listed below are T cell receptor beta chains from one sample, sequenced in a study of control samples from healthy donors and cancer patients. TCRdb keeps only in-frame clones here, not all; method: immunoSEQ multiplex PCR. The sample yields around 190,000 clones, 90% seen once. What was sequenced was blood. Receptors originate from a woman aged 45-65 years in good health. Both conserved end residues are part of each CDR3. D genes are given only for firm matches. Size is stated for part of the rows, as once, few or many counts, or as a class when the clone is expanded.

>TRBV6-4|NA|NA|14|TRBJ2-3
TGTGCCAGCAGTGACGGGCTAGAGACAGATACGCAGTATTTT
CASSDGLETDTQYF
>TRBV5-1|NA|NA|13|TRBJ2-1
TGCGCCAGCAGCTTCCCCGGGAGTGATGAGCAGTTCTTC
CASSFPGSDEQFF
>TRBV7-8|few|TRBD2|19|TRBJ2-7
TGTGCCAGCAGCCCGCGGCCCTCGGGACTAGCGGGAGGGAGTTACGAGCAGTACTTC
CASSPRPSGLAGGSYEQYF
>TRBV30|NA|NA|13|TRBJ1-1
TGTGCCTGGAGAGGGGTCTCGAACACTGAAGCTTTCTTT
CAWRGVSNTEAFF
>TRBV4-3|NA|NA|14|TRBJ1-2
TGCGCCAGCAGCCAGGCCCAGGTCTCCTATGGCTACACCTTC
CASSQAQVSYGYTF
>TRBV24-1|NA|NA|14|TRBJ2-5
TGTGCCACCAGTGATTATCAGGACAATACAGGCCAGTACTTC
CATSDYQDNTGQYF
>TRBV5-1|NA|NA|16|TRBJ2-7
TGCGCCAGCAGCGGGGGAGGGGGACTTCTCTCCTACGAGCAGTACTTC
CASSGGGGLLSYEQYF
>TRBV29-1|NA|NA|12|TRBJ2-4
TGCAGCGTTGTGGGGAGAGGCAACATTCAGTACTTC
CSVVGRGNIQYF
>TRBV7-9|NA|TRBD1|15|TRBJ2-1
TGTGCCAGCAGCTCCGGGACAGGGGCCCTCGGGGAGCAGTTCTTC
CASSSGTGALGEQFF
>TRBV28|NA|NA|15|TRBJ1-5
TGTGCCAGCAGTTTAGTCACATATAGCAATCAGCCCCAGCATTTT
CASSLVTYSNQPQHF
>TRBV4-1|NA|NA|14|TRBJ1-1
TGCGCCAGCAGCTGGGGACTGATGAACACTGAAGCTTTCTTT
CASSWGLMNTEAFF
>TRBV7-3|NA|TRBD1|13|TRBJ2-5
TGTGCCAGCAGCTCGGGCAGGGGGGAGACCCAGTACTTC
CASSSGRGETQYF
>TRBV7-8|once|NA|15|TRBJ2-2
TGTGCCAGCAGCTTGGGGGCGAGAAACACCGGGGAGCTGTTTTTT
CASSLGARNTGELFF
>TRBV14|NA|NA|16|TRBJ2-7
TGTGCCAGCAGCCACACTTCCAGGAGTTATAAGTACGAGCAGTACTTC
CASSHTSRSYKYEQYF
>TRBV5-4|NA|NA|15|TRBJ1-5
TGTGCCAGCAGCTTACAGGGTCGGGGCAATCAGCCCCAGCATTTT
CASSLQGRGNQPQHF
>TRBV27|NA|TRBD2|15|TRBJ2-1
TGTGCCAGCACCCCGCGACTAGCGGGAGGCAATGAGCAGTTCTTC
CASTPRLAGGNEQFF
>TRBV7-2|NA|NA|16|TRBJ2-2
TGTGCCAGCACCTGGGGGGCTCTGATGAACACCGGGGAGCTGTTTTTT
CASTWGALMNTGELFF
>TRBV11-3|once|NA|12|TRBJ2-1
TGTGCCAGCAGCTTAGAGGGCAATGAGCAGTTCTTC
CASSLEGNEQFF
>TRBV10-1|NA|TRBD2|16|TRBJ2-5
TGCGCCAGCAGTGAGTGGCTAGCGGGGGGCAAAGAGACCCAGTACTTC
CASSEWLAGGKETQYF
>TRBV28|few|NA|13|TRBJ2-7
TGTGCCAGCAGTTTATTGGCGGGCTACGAGCAGTACTTC
CASSLLAGYEQYF
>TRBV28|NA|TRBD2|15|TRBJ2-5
TGTGCCAGCAGTCCCAGTTACGGGAGGCAAGAGACCCAGTACTTC
CASSPSYGRQETQYF
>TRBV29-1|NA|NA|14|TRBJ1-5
TGCAGCGTTGTCACAGGTATAGGGTATCAGCCCCAGCATTTT
CSVVTGIGYQPQHF
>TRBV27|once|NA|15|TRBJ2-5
TGTGCCAGCAGGCCCCCCTTAGGTAGTTGGGAGACCCAGTACTTC
CASRPPLGSWETQYF
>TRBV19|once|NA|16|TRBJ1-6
TGTGCCAGTAGTCCCCATACCGGGACACCCAATTCACCCCTCCACTTT
CASSPHTGTPNSPLHF
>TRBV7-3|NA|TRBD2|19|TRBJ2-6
TGTGCCAGCAGCTTAATGAGCCTAGCGGGAGGCTCTGGGGCCAACGTCCTGACTTTC
CASSLMSLAGGSGANVLTF
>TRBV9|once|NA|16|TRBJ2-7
TGTGCCAGCAGCGTAGATCTGGGACCTCCTTCCCGCGAGCAGTACTTC
CASSVDLGPPSREQYF
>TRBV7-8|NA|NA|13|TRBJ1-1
TGTGCCAGCAGCTTAGCGGGTAGAGCTGAAGCTTTCTTT
CASSLAGRAEAFF
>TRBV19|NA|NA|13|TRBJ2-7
TGTGCCAGTAGCCGGGGACGGACCTACGAGCAGTACTTC
CASSRGRTYEQYF
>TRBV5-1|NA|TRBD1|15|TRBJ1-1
TGCGCCAGCAGCTTTGAGCAGGGGGCAAGTACTGAAGCTTTCTTT
CASSFEQGASTEAFF
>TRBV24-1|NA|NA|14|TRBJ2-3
TGTGCCACCAGTGATCGACAGGCGGGAGATACGCAGTATTTT
CATSDRQAGDTQYF
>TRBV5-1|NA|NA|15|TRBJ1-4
TGCGCCAGCAGCTCGACCGGACAGATAAATGAAAAACTGTTTTTT
CASSSTGQINEKLFF